This TCR beta chain appears in the sequencing data of a study of T cell responses to AZD1222 COVID-19 vaccine (dated by TCRdb to the early 2020s). A note on the overall study: Because spike-specific TCR depth and breadth did not differ between the two schedules, AZD1222 recipients who got a second dose at roughly 4 weeks were pooled with those who got a second dose at roughly 12 weeks. A total of just over 230 trial participants underwent TCR sequencing, of whom 207 had received two doses of AZD1222 and roughly 26 had received two doses of the MenACWY control vaccine. Trial participants were enrolled by age into subgroups of 18-55, 56-69 and 70-plus years, and around 150, 29 and 61 TCR-sequenced participants, respectively, were included in these subgroups.

In the paper's terms, the time point label means: baseline before first vaccination. Vaccinee samples were obtained from the UK trials COV001 and COV002, which included a single-blind randomized controlled phase 2/3 trial of AZD1222 (ChAdOx1 nCoV-19) in healthy adults. Trial participant PBMC samples were collected at day 0 and day 28 after the second dose for TCRbeta chain sequencing. V drops 3 bases and J drops 6 bases, leaving 11 bases in between. The CDR3 has 13 amino acids, counting the end cysteine and phenylalanine. Left in the record is the CDR3 DNA by itself, 39 bases read in frame from the first base. Via the germline V gene, CDR1 is SGDLS and CDR2 YYNGEE. On this clone: Its antigen remains unidentified. Within one base of it there is no much larger clone, and no base qualities were kept.

The CDR3 regions of human TCRbeta chains were analyzed by immunosequencing. Processing in the source paper ran as follows. Repertoire TCRs were matched against a reference library of SARS-CoV-2-specific TCRs generated with the MIRA antigen-specificity platform. Breadth was defined as the fraction of unique TCRs that were SARS-CoV-2-associated. Depth was defined as the fraction of total T cells that were SARS-CoV-2-associated. Using the MIRA data, each spike-specific TCR was assigned both to the spike region to which the TCR was reactive and to a CD4 or CD8 class. Log10-transformed breadth and depth values were compared by one-way ANOVA with Sidak's multiple comparisons tests. TCRdb stores this immuneACCESS table with in-frame sequences only. Part of the clones is absent; in the studies checked, under half of the shortfall reflects unresolved V genes, and no reason is known for the rest. V, J and clone size are taken as reported in that table, and D and trimming were inferred from the DNA itself. The sample includes 120,000 or so clones, with 90% observed a single time. The ten largest clonotypes hold 6% to 9% of the sample.

Overall study results and their limits: Because no day 14 peak-response samples were available, the repertoires could be characterized only after the peak T cell response. A significant rise in spike-specific TCR breadth and depth was observed after two AZD1222 doses relative to day 0 and relative to MenACWY recipients. The vaccine-associated CD4 TCRs covered the entire spike protein, and the dominant responses fell in regions 160-218 and 743-854. Reportedly, almost half of the unique spike-specific TCRs recognized epitopes lying outside the regions that are mutated in the B.1.351 and B.1.1.7 variants. Conclusions about previously exposed vaccinees are limited, since just a handful of AZD1222 recipients were seropositive for SARS-CoV-2 at baseline. Participants were mostly white British, with more females than males. The authors suggested clonal diversity may have been underestimated. The 56-69-year group was small, and its depth increase did not reach significance, likely because of low power.

This sequence originates from an adult in good health. The chain is encoded by TRBV9 joined to TRBJ2-3; the D gene remains uncertain. The specimen comprised peripheral blood, sampled on day 0 of AZD1222 vaccination. Read as DNA, the sequence is TGTGCCAGCAGCGACGGGTTGGGGGATACGCAGTATTTT. The encoded protein is CASSDGLGDTQYF. When the CDR3 is completed using the reference TRBV9 and TRBJ2-3 genes on either side, the full variable domain is DSGVTQTPKHLITATGQRVTLRCSPRSGDLSVYWYQQSLDQGLQFLIQYYNGEERAKGNILERFSAQQFPDLHSELNLSSLELGDSALYFCASSDGLGDTQYFGPGTRLTVL.